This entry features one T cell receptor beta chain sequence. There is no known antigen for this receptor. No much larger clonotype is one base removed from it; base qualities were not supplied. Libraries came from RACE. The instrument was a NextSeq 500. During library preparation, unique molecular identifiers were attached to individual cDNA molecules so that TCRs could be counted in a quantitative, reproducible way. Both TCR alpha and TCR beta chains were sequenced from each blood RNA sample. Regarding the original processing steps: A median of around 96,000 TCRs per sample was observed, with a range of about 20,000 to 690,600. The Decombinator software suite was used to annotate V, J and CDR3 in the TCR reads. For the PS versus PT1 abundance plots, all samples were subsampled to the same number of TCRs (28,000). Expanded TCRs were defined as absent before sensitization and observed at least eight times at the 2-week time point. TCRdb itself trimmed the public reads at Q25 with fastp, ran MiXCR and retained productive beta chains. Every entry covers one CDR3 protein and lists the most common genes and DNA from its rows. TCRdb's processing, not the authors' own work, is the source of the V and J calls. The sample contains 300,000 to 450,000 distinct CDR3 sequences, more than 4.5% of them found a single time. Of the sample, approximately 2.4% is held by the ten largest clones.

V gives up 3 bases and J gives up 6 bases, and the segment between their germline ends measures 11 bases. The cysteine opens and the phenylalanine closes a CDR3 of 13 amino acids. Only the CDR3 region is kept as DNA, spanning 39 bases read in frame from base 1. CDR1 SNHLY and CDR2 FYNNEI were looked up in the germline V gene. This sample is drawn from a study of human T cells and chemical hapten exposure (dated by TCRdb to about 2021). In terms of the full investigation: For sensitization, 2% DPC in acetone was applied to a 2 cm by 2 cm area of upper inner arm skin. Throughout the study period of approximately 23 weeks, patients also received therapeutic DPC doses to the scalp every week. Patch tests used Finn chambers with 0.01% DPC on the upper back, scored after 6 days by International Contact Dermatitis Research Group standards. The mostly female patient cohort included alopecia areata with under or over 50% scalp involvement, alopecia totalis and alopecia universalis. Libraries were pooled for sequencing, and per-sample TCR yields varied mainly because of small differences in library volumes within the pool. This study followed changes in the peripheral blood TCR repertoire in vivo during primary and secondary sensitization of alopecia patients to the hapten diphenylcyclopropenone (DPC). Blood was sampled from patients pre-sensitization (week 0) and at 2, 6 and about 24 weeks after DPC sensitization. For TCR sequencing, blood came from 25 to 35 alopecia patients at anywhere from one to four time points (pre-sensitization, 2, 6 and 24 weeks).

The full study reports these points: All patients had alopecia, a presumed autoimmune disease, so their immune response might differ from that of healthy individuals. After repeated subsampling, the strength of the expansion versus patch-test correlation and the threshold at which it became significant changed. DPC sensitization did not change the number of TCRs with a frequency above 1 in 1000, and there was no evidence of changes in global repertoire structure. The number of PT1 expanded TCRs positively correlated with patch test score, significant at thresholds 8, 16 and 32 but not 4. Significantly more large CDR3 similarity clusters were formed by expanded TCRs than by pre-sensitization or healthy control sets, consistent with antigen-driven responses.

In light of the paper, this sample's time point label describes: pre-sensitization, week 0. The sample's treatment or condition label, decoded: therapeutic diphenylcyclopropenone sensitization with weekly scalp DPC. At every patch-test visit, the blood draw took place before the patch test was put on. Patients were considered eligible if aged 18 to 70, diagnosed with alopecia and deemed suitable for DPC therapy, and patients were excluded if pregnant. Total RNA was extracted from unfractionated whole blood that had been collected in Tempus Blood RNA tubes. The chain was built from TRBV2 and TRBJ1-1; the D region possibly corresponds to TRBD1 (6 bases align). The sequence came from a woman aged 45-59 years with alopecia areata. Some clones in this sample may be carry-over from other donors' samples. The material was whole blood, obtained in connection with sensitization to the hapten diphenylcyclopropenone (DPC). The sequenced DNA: TGTGCCAGCAGTGAGGTGACAGGACCTGAAGCTTTCTTT. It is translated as CASSEVTGPEAFF.